The rows below give T cell receptor beta chains drawn from one sample of a study of T cell responses to AZD1222 COVID-19 vaccine. The data were produced by immunoSEQ multiplex PCR, yet TCRdb's version contains in-frame clones alone and is incomplete. Of about 150,000 clones in the sample, 90% to 95% were seen once. Sequences were derived from peripheral blood, sampled 28 days after the second AZD1222 dose. These receptors came from an adult who received the AZD1222 COVID-19 vaccine. Both conserved end residues are part of each CDR3. Each record gives: V gene, D gene, J gene, clone size, CDR3 DNA, CDR3 protein. D genes are given only for firm matches. Rows may omit the clone size; those that give it use once, few, many or a size class.

v_call: TRBV6-1; d_call: .; j_call: TRBJ1-2; clone_size: .; cdr3_nt: TGTGCCAGCAGTGAGATGGGGAGAAATGGCTACACCTTC; cdr3_aa: CASSEMGRNGYTF
v_call: TRBV11-1; d_call: .; j_call: TRBJ1-6; clone_size: .; cdr3_nt: TGTGCCAGCAGCATTAGTGGCAGAAATTCACCCCTCCACTTT; cdr3_aa: CASSISGRNSPLHF
v_call: TRBV3-1/TRBV3-2; d_call: .; j_call: TRBJ2-7; clone_size: once; cdr3_nt: TGTGCCAACCCCCGCGAGAGCCACCAGGAGCAGTACTTC; cdr3_aa: CANPRESHQEQYF
v_call: TRBV7-9; d_call: .; j_call: TRBJ1-1; clone_size: once; cdr3_nt: TGTGCCAGCATCCCAACCGGCGGCACTGAAGCTTTCTTT; cdr3_aa: CASIPTGGTEAFF
v_call: TRBV12-5; d_call: .; j_call: TRBJ2-1; clone_size: .; cdr3_nt: TGTGCTAGTGGTTTGGGTACCGGGGCCTGGGGAGAGCAGTTCTTC; cdr3_aa: CASGLGTGAWGEQFF
v_call: TRBV30; d_call: .; j_call: TRBJ2-2; clone_size: few; cdr3_nt: TGTGCCTCCCCAAGGGTCGGCGGGGAGCTGTTTTTT; cdr3_aa: CASPRVGGELFF
v_call: TRBV29-1; d_call: .; j_call: TRBJ1-4; clone_size: .; cdr3_nt: TGCAGCGTTGAAGATAACCGTGAAAAACTGTTTTTT; cdr3_aa: CSVEDNREKLFF
v_call: TRBV11-2; d_call: .; j_call: TRBJ2-7; clone_size: once; cdr3_nt: TGTGCCAGCAGCTTAGTTGGGAGCGGCTACGAGCAGTACTTC; cdr3_aa: CASSLVGSGYEQYF
v_call: TRBV5-6; d_call: .; j_call: TRBJ2-1; clone_size: .; cdr3_nt: TGTGCCAGCAGCTTCCGCTTGTACAATGAGCAGTTCTTC; cdr3_aa: CASSFRLYNEQFF
v_call: TRBV2; d_call: TRBD1; j_call: TRBJ2-4; clone_size: .; cdr3_nt: TGTGCCGCGGGGGGACAGGGGGTCGGGATGGCCAAAAACATTCAGTACTTC; cdr3_aa: CAAGGQGVGMAKNIQYF
v_call: TRBV6-5; d_call: TRBD1; j_call: TRBJ1-2; clone_size: .; cdr3_nt: TGTGCCAGCAGCCGAGGACAGGGGCGCTATGGCTACACCTTC; cdr3_aa: CASSRGQGRYGYTF
v_call: TRBV7-2; d_call: .; j_call: TRBJ1-1; clone_size: .; cdr3_nt: TGTGCCAGCAGACCTACCCCGGCGTACACTGAAGCTTTCTTT; cdr3_aa: CASRPTPAYTEAFF
v_call: TRBV6-2/TRBV6-3; d_call: .; j_call: TRBJ2-7; clone_size: .; cdr3_nt: TGTGCCAGCAGCTTGCAGATGGGTCCCTACGAGCAGTACTTC; cdr3_aa: CASSLQMGPYEQYF
v_call: TRBV6-5; d_call: .; j_call: TRBJ1-6; clone_size: .; cdr3_nt: TGTGCCAGCACCCCCGGGGCGGATAATTCACCCCTCCACTTT; cdr3_aa: CASTPGADNSPLHF
v_call: TRBV11-3; d_call: TRBD2; j_call: TRBJ2-3; clone_size: .; cdr3_nt: TGTGCCAGCAGCCTGGGACTAGCGGGGATCCACACAGATACGCAGTATTTT; cdr3_aa: CASSLGLAGIHTDTQYF
v_call: TRBV5-1; d_call: .; j_call: TRBJ1-2; clone_size: .; cdr3_nt: TGCGCCAGCAGACCGTACGGCGGAAGTTCTAACTATGGCTACACCTTC; cdr3_aa: CASRPYGGSSNYGYTF
v_call: TRBV12-3/TRBV12-4; d_call: .; j_call: TRBJ1-5; clone_size: .; cdr3_nt: TGTGCCAGCTGTCAGGGGAATCAGCCCCAGCATTTT; cdr3_aa: CASCQGNQPQHF
v_call: TRBV28; d_call: .; j_call: TRBJ1-5; clone_size: .; cdr3_nt: TGTGCCAGCAGGCTACCAGGGGCGAATCAGCCCCAGCATTTT; cdr3_aa: CASRLPGANQPQHF